The next 22 T cell receptor beta chains were all read from a single sample in a study of patients and donors after allogeneic stem cell transplantation. MiXCR, applied by TCRdb to the RT-PCR reads, yields one record per CDR3 protein. The data contain around 70,000 distinct CDR3 sequences, around 27% of them singletons. Specimen: blood, either unsorted or a sorted T cell fraction (not recorded which). The receptors were sampled from a human donor who was either an allogeneic HSCT recipient or a stem cell or donor lymphocyte infusion donor (not recorded which). It is not recorded whose cells these are; they may come from a transplant donor.

The rearrangement links TRBV9 to TRBJ1-6; D ambiguous. This CDR3 contains 15 residues. Germline V gives CDR1 SGDLS, CDR2 YYNGEE. The ends were cut back, 2 bases at V and 7 bases at J, with 13 bases in the middle. CDR3 nucleotide sequence: TGTGCCAGCAGCGTCTCCGGGAACGAAAATTCACCCCTCCACTTT. It encodes CASSVSGNENSPLHF. Full variable domain (rest looked up from reference TRBV9 and TRBJ1-6): DSGVTQTPKHLITATGQRVTLRCSPRSGDLSVYWYQQSLDQGLQFLIQYYNGEERAKGNILERFSAQQFPDLHSELNLSSLELGDSALYFCASSVSGNENSPLHFGNGTRLTVT.

CDR3 sequence (DNA): TGCAGCGTTGAAGTATGGAGTACTGGGGCCAACGTCCTGACTTTC. This codes for CSVEVWSTGANVLTF. The chain couples TRBV29-1 to TRBJ2-6; D remains unclear. This CDR3 is 15 amino acids long. V was shortened by 1 base and J by 2 bases, with 9 bases between the two germline ends. In germline, CDR1 is SQVTM, CDR2 ANQGSEA.

CDR3 in DNA: TGTGCCAGCAGTTGGGGGGATGAGCAGTTCTTC. Its translation is CASSWGDEQFF. The V call is TRBV12-3 or TRBV12-4, the J call TRBJ2-1; D might be TRBD2 (6 bases). V was cut by 4 bases and J by 8 bases, with 6 bases left in between. CDR3 length equals 11 residues.

V gene TRBV4-1 combines with J gene TRBJ2-5; 7 bases are shared with TRBD2. The CDR3 spans 16 residues. Germline lookup yields CDR1 MGHRA and CDR2 YSYEKL. With 3 bases clipped from V and 14 bases from J, the junction kept 21 bases outside the gene matches. The CDR3 nucleotides are TGCGCCAGCAGCCACCCCGTTGGGAGGGCTCCCCTGCTTGTTTACTTC. It specifies CASSHPVGRAPLLVYF.

The chain combines TRBV7-9 with TRBJ2-7; TRBD2 might be the D (7 bases). CDR3 length equals 14 residues. Trimming pared 10 bases from V and 4 bases from J, leaving 20 bases between. The V gene's germline CDR1 is SEHNR and CDR2 FQNEAQ (reference sequence). As DNA, the CDR3 is TGTGCCACGGAGGGAGGGCAGGGGATATACGAGCAGTACTTC. It specifies CATEGGQGIYEQYF.

This clonotype has a handful of counts. The chain joins TRBV20-1 to TRBJ1-4, with TRBD1 matching over 9 bases. The CDR3 sequence is 14 residues long. Germline-derived CDR1 and CDR2 are DFQATT and SNEGSKA (reference sequence). Trimming cost V 6 bases and J 0 bases; bases outside gene matches: 2. CDR3 sequence: CSAGQGATNEKLFF. Written as DNA, the CDR3 is TGCAGTGCGGGACAGGGAGCAACTAATGAAAAACTGTTTTTT.

In DNA form, the CDR3 reads TGTGCCAGCAGTTTGGGACCCTCCGAGCAGTACTTC. As protein: CASSLGPSEQYF. J is TRBJ2-7 and V is TRBV12-3 or TRBV12-4; D tentatively fits TRBD1 or TRBD2 (5 bases each). Trimming shortened V by 3 bases and J by 6 bases, and 9 bases separated the two germline ends. The CDR3 sequence is 12 residues long.

The V call is TRBV5-1, the J call TRBJ2-1, with a tentative D call TRBD2 (6 bases). Germline-derived CDR1 and CDR2 are SGHRS and YFSETQ. Trimming stripped 5 bases from V and 1 base from J, with 16 bases between. CDR3 size: 16 residues. The CDR3 DNA sequence: TGCGCCAGCAGTTGGGACTCCTGGGGATCCTACAATGAGCAGTTCTTC. Its protein is CASSWDSWGSYNEQFF.

This clonotype has just a few counts. The rearrangement links TRBV29-1 to TRBJ1-2, with no clear D. This CDR3 has 12 amino acids. Germline V lookup: CDR1 SQVTM, CDR2 ANQGSEA. The ends were cut back, 7 bases at V and 3 bases at J, with 12 bases in the middle. DNA of the CDR3: TGCAGCGCAACGGACGCCTACTATGGCTACACCTTC. It yields the protein CSATDAYYGYTF.

This chain uses TRBV7-9 with TRBJ1-1; TRBD1 aligns across 7 bases. In germline, CDR1 is SEHNR, CDR2 FQNEAQ (reference sequence). The V and J ends lost 2 bases and 0 bases, in that order; junction bases with no gene match: 12. CDR3 size: 18 residues. For the CDR3, the DNA is TGTGCCAGCAGCTTATACCTTGTATCGGGACAGATGAACACTGAAGCTTTCTTT. As protein: CASSLYLVSGQMNTEAFF.

V gene TRBV20-1 combines with J gene TRBJ2-2, with D possibly being TRBD1 (5 bases). This CDR3 is built from 14 residues. Germline loops: CDR1 DFQATT, CDR2 SNEGSKA (reference sequence). The V end was cut by 3 bases, the J end by 3 bases, with 11 bases between. The CDR3 coding sequence is TGCAGTGCTAGCCCTATGACAGACACCGGGGAGCTGTTTTTT. Translated: CSASPMTDTGELFF.

J is TRBJ1-1 and V is TRBV21-1; no DNA check was done on the table's D call, TRBD1. TRBV21-1 is classified as a pseudogene. The CDR3 length is 13 residues. Here the CDR3 DNA reads TGTGCCAGCAGCAATCCCGGGGGGCCTGAAGCTTTCTTT. This codes for CASSNPGGPEAFF.

This clonotype has only a few counts. V gene TRBV12-3 or TRBV12-4 combines with J gene TRBJ2-5; a possible D gene is TRBD2 (6 bases). This CDR3 comprises 14 residues. Trimming pared 3 bases from V and 0 bases from J, leaving 8 bases between. The CDR3 region is CASSFSGDQETQYF. The CDR3 region has the DNA TGTGCCAGCAGTTTTTCGGGGGACCAAGAGACCCAGTACTTC.

The chain is built from TRBV5-5 and TRBJ1-2; D is uncertain. Germline assignment: CDR1 SGHKS and CDR2 YYEKEE (reference sequence). The CDR3 is 14 residues long. Trimming pared 0 bases from V and 8 bases from J, leaving 14 bases between. CDR3 sequence: CASSLDLTVSGYTF. CDR3 DNA sequence: TGTGCCAGCAGCTTGGACCTCACAGTATCGGGCTACACCTTC.

The chain is built from TRBV28 and TRBJ1-1; maybe TRBD1 (6 bases). Germline assignment: CDR1 MDHEN and CDR2 SYDVKM. This CDR3 has 13 residues. V gave up 5 bases and J gave up 5 bases, with 12 bases separating them. The CDR3 bases are TGTGCCAGCAGTAACACAGGGAATACTGAAGCTTTCTTT. Translation gives CASSNTGNTEAFF.

Comment on this clonotype: This clone may be a read error of a much larger clone one base away. The V gene is TRBV4-2, the J gene TRBJ1-5; D gene ambiguous. The V gene lost 4 bases and the J gene lost 14 bases, with 21 bases spanning the gap. The CDR3 sequence is 14 residues long. Germline values: CDR1 LGHNA, CDR2 YNFKEQ. The CDR3 DNA reads as TGTGCCAGCAGCCGAGATTGGGGTCCAGACCTGGAGCATTTT. It encodes CASSRDWGPDLEHF.

This chain joins TRBV30 and TRBJ1-4, with D uncertain. The V gene's germline CDR1 is GTSNPN and CDR2 SVGIG (reference sequence). The CDR3 length is 11 residues. This CDR3 reads CGVWHFEKLFF. Here the CDR3 DNA reads TGTGGTGTATGGCACTTTGAAAAACTGTTTTTT.

The chain is built from TRBV7-9 and TRBJ1-6; D not certain. CDR1 and CDR2 from the germline V gene are SEHNR and FQNEAQ (reference sequence). The CDR3 spans 14 residues. V was clipped by 1 base and J by 8 bases, with 9 bases between them. In DNA form, the CDR3 reads TGTGCCAGCAGCTTAGGAGGAGTAGATTCACCCCTCCACTTT. Its protein is CASSLGGVDSPLHF.

The V and J genes are TRBV4-2 and TRBJ2-5; D assignment may be TRBD1 or TRBD2 (5 bases each). Germline V gene lookup returns CDR1 LGHNA and CDR2 YNFKEQ. There are 15 residues in the CDR3. Between the trimmed V and J ends, which lost 3 bases and 4 bases, there was a span of 15 bases. The CDR3 coding sequence is TGTGCCAGCAGCCAGGAACGACGGGACGGAGAGACCCAGTACTTC. Encoded protein: CASSQERRDGETQYF.

In its sample, this clonotype is medium-sized. V is TRBV11-2 and J is TRBJ1-1; perhaps TRBD1 as D (5 bases). V was cut by 4 bases and J by 3 bases, with 15 bases left in between. CDR1 and CDR2 (germline): SGHAT, FQNNGV. This CDR3 contains 15 residues. Written as DNA, the CDR3 is TGTGCCAGCAGCTGGGGCGGGGCCGGGGACACTGAAGCTTTCTTT. It is translated as CASSWGGAGDTEAFF.

This clonotype was detected ten times or more. The chain links TRBV6-5 to TRBJ1-2; tentative D call: TRBD1 (5 bases). The V gene lost 5 bases and the J gene lost 0 bases, with 7 bases spanning the gap. The CDR3 consists of 13 residues. Germline CDR1 reads MNHEY; CDR2 reads SVGAGI. CDR3 loop: CASSGTANYGYTF. CDR3 coding DNA: TGTGCCAGCAGTGGGACGGCTAACTATGGCTACACCTTC.

V gene TRBV3-1 combines with J gene TRBJ2-1; D remains unclear. The germline CDR1 and CDR2 sequences are LGHDT and YNNKEL (reference sequence). V lost 0 bases, J lost 7 bases, and 13 bases lay in between. The CDR3 has 15 residues. CDR3 amino acids: CASSQELPYVNEQFF. The CDR3 DNA follows: TGTGCCAGCAGCCAAGAACTCCCCTACGTAAATGAGCAGTTCTTC.